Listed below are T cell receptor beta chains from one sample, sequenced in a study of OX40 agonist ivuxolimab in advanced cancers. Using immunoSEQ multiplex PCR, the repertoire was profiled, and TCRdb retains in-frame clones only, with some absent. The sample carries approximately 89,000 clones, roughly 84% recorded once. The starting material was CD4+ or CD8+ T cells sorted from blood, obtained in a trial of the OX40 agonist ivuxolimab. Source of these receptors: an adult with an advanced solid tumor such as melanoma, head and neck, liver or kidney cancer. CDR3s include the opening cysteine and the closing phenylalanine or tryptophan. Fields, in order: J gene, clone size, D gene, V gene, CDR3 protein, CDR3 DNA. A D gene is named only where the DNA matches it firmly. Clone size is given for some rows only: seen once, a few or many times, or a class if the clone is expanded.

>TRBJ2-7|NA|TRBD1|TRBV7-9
CASSVTGGYEQYF
TGTGCCAGCAGCGTCACAGGGGGATACGAGCAGTACTTC
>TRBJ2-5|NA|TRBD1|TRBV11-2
CASSLGQYGAETQYF
TGTGCCAGCAGCCTGGGACAGTATGGCGCGGAGACCCAGTACTTC
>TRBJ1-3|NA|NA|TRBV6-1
CASSGGGVGNTIYF
TGTGCCAGCAGTGGTGGGGGCGTCGGAAACACCATATATTTT
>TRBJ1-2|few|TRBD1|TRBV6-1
CASSDYPDRDGYTF
TGTGCCAGCAGTGACTACCCGGACAGGGATGGCTACACCTTC
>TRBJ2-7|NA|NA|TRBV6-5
CASSPSHREQYF
TGTGCCAGCAGTCCATCCCACCGGGAGCAGTACTTC
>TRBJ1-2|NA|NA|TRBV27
CASSPLRRDRDGYTF
TGTGCCAGCAGTCCCCTTAGGCGCGACCGGGATGGCTACACCTTC
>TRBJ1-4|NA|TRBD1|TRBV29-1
CSAQGQLGEKLFF
TGCAGCGCCCAGGGACAGCTGGGAGAAAAACTGTTTTTT
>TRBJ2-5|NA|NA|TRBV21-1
CARGGGTGTQYF
TGTGCCCGAGGGGGGGGGACGGGGACCCAGTACTTC
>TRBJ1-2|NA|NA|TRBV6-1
CASSESGMAGYLSGYTF
TGTGCCAGCAGTGAAAGTGGTATGGCAGGTTACCTCTCGGGCTACACCTTC
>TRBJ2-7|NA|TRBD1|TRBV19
CASSMGDRGREQYF
TGTGCCAGTAGTATGGGGGACAGGGGGCGCGAGCAGTACTTC
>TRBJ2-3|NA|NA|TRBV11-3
CASSLEGQSTDTQYF
TGTGCCAGCAGCTTAGAAGGGCAGAGCACAGATACGCAGTATTTT
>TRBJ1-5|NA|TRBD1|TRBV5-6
CASSLGTGESNQPQHF
TGTGCCAGCAGCTTGGGGACAGGGGAATCCAATCAGCCCCAGCATTTT
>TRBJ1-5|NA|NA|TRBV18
CASSPSRNPSYSNQPQHF
TGTGCCAGCTCACCGTCGAGAAACCCTTCTTATAGCAATCAGCCCCAGCATTTT
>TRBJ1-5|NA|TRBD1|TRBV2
CASRKFQGVVDNQPQHF
TGTGCCAGCAGGAAATTCCAGGGGGTTGTGGACAATCAGCCCCAGCATTTT
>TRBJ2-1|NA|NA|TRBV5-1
CASSLGRTTPNEQFF
TGCGCCAGCAGCTTGGGCCGGACGACTCCAAATGAGCAGTTCTTC
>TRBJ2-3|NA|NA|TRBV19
CASSGPTGTSTDTQYF
TGTGCCAGTAGTGGGCCGACAGGGACTAGCACAGATACGCAGTATTTT
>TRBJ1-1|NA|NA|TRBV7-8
CASSPGLNTEAFF
TGTGCCAGCAGCCCAGGGTTGAACACTGAAGCTTTCTTT
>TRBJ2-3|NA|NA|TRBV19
CASSMGAIAADTQYF
TGTGCCAGTAGTATGGGTGCCATAGCAGCAGATACGCAGTATTTT
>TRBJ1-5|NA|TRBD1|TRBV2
CASSGDREGPQHF
TGTGCCAGCAGTGGGGACAGGGAGGGGCCCCAGCATTTT
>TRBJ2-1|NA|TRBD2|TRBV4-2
CASSPGHGTSGGSYNEQFF
TGTGCCAGCAGCCCGGGCCATGGGACTAGCGGGGGGTCCTACAATGAGCAGTTCTTC
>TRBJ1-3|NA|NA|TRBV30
CAWSPAAFGGNTIYF
TGTGCCTGGAGTCCGGCGGCCTTCGGAGGAAACACCATATATTTT
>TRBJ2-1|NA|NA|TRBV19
CASSQTSPGTPGNEQFF
TGTGCCAGTAGTCAAACCTCTCCTGGAACTCCTGGCAATGAGCAGTTCTTC
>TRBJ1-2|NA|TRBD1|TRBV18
CASSQISPGQGLGYTF
TGTGCCAGCTCACAGATCTCGCCGGGACAGGGGTTGGGCTACACCTTC
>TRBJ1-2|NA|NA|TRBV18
CASSPSDSYGYTF
TGTGCCAGCTCACCTTCGGACAGCTATGGCTACACCTTC
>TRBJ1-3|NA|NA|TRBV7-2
CASSLAQVSGNTIYF
TGTGCCAGCAGCTTAGCGCAGGTCTCTGGAAACACCATATATTTT
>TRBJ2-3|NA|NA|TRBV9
CASSAGSTDTQYF
TGTGCCAGCAGTGCGGGGAGCACAGATACGCAGTATTTT
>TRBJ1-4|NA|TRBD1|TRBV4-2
CASSQGQALEEKLFF
TGTGCCAGCAGCCAGGGACAGGCGCTGGAAGAAAAACTGTTTTTT
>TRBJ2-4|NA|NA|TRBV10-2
CASSERLAKNIQYF
TGCGCCAGCAGTGAGCGCCTAGCCAAAAACATTCAGTACTTC
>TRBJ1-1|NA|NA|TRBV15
CATSREDRTEAFF
TGTGCCACCAGCAGAGAGGATAGGACTGAAGCTTTCTTT
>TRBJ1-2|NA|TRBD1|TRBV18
CASSPLGTALNYGYTF
TGTGCCAGCTCACCTTTGGGGACAGCCTTGAACTATGGCTACACCTTC
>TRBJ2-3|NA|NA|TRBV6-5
CASSNSGLRDTQYF
TGTGCCAGCAGCAACTCGGGACTTAGAGATACGCAGTATTTT
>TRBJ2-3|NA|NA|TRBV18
CASSPRIVTTDTQYF
TGTGCCAGCTCACCACGTATCGTAACCACAGATACGCAGTATTTT
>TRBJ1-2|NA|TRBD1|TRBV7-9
CASSSGDRGPYGYTF
TGTGCCAGCAGCTCTGGGGACAGGGGGCCATATGGCTACACCTTC
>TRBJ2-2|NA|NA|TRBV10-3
CAISVGTQTGELFF
TGTGCCATCAGTGTCGGGACTCAGACCGGGGAGCTGTTTTTT
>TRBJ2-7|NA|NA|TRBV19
CASSKEPEGEQYF
TGTGCCAGTAGTAAGGAGCCAGAAGGGGAGCAGTACTTC
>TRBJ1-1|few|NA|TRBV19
CASSDNPGTNTEAFF
TGTGCCAGTAGTGACAACCCAGGGACAAACACTGAAGCTTTCTTT
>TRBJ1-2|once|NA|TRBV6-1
CASSELQGKNGYTF
TGTGCCAGCAGTGAGCTTCAGGGAAAGAATGGCTACACCTTC
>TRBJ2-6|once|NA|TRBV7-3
CASKPRGSGANVLTF
TGTGCCAGCAAGCCCCGGGGCTCTGGGGCCAACGTCCTGACTTTC
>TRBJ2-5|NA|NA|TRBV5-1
CASSLVRQETQYF
TGCGCCAGCAGCTTGGTGCGACAAGAGACCCAGTACTTC
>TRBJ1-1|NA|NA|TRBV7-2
CASSPRRGTEAFF
TGTGCCAGCAGCCCCCGACGGGGCACTGAAGCTTTCTTT
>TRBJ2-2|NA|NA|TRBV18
CASSPRQVDTGELFF
TGTGCCAGCTCACCACGGCAGGTGGACACCGGGGAGCTGTTTTTT
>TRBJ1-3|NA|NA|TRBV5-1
CASKTGSGNTIYF
TGCGCCAGCAAGACAGGTTCTGGAAACACCATATATTTT
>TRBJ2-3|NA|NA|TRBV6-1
CASSEVAGASTDTQYF
TGTGCCAGCAGCGAAGTGGCGGGGGCTAGCACAGATACGCAGTATTTT
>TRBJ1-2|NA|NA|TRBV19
CASSGGPGYGYTF
TGTGCCAGTAGTGGTGGCCCCGGCTATGGCTACACCTTC
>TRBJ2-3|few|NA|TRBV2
CASSLYPQSTDTQYF
TGTGCCAGCAGTCTTTACCCACAGAGCACAGATACGCAGTATTTT
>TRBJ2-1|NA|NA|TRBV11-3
CASSLVSVSSYNEQFF
TGTGCCAGCAGCTTAGTGAGCGTGAGCTCCTACAATGAGCAGTTCTTC
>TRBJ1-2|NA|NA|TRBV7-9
CASSEGRGGYGYTF
TGTGCCAGCAGCGAAGGAAGGGGAGGTTATGGCTACACCTTC
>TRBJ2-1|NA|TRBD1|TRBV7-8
CASSVQGPNTYNEQFF
TGTGCCAGCAGCGTACAGGGGCCCAATACTTACAATGAGCAGTTCTTC
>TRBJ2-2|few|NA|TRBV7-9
CASSLGVTQTGELFF
TGTGCCAGCAGCTTAGGGGTAACACAGACCGGGGAGCTGTTTTTT
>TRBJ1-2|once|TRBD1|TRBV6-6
CASSPWDRDAGYTF
TGTGCCAGCAGTCCCTGGGACAGGGACGCTGGCTACACCTTC